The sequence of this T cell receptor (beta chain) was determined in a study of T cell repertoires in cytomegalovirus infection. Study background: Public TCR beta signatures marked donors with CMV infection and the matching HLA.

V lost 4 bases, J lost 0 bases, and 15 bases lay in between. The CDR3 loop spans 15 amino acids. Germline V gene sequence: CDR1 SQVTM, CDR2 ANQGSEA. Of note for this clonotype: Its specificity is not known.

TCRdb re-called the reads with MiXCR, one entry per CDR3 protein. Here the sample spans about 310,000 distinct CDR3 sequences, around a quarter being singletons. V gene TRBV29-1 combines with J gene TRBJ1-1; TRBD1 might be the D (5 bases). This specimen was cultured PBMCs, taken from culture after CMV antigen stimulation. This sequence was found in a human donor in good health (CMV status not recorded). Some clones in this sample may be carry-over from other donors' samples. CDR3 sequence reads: CSVAGAGYVNTEAFF. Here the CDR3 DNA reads TGCAGCGTTGCTGGGGCAGGGTACGTGAACACTGAAGCTTTCTTT.